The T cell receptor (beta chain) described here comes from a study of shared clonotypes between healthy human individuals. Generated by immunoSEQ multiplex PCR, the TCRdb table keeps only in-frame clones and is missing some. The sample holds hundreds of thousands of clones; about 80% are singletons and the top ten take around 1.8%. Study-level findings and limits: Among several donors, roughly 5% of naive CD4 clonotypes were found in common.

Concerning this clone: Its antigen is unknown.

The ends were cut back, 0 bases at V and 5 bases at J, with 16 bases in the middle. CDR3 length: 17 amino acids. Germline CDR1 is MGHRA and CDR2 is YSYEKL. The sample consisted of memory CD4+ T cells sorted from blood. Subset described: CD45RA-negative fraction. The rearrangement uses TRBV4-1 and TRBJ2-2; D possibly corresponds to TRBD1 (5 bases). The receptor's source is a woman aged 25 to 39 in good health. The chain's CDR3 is CASSQDQGSFPTGELFF. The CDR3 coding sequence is TGCGCCAGCAGCCAAGATCAGGGATCATTTCCTACCGGGGAGCTGTTTTTT.